A single sample gave rise to the 20 T cell receptor beta chains below, sequenced in a study of patients and donors after allogeneic stem cell transplantation. One entry per CDR3 protein results from TCRdb running MiXCR on the RT-PCR reads. The sample has about a million distinct CDR3 sequences, 18% seen once. The sequenced sample consisted of blood, either unsorted or a sorted T cell fraction (not recorded which). These receptors were obtained from a human donor who was either an allogeneic HSCT recipient or a stem cell or donor lymphocyte infusion donor (not recorded which). It is not recorded whose cells these are; they may come from a transplant donor.

This clonotype was recorded many times. The rearrangement uses TRBV10-3 and TRBJ2-7; no reliable D call. The CDR3 is 14 residues long. V shed 0 bases and J shed 2 bases, with 8 bases lying between them. Germline loops: CDR1 ENHRY, CDR2 SYGVKD. Here the CDR3 reads CAISESAGPYEQYF. DNA of the CDR3: TGTGCCATCAGTGAGTCAGCCGGCCCCTACGAGCAGTACTTC.

This chain connects TRBV9 to TRBJ1-5; D remains ambiguous. The germline V gene has CDR1 SGDLS and CDR2 YYNGEE. V was cut by 2 bases and J by 3 bases, with 12 bases left in between. This CDR3 has 15 amino acids. CDR3 nucleotides: TGTGCCAGCAGCGTGCGGCCGGGCCCCAATCAGCCCCAGCATTTT. This sequence encodes CASSVRPGPNQPQHF.

This clonotype was counted at least ten times. The rearrangement links TRBV27 to TRBJ2-2; D uncertain. Deletions cut 2 bases from V and 3 bases from J, with 7 bases between. The CDR3 loop spans 14 amino acids. Germline assignment: CDR1 MNHEY and CDR2 SMNVEV (reference sequence). This chain's CDR3 is CASSLMQDTGELFF. CDR3 nucleotide sequence: TGTGCCAGCAGTTTAATGCAGGACACCGGGGAGCTGTTTTTT.

The rearrangement uses TRBV3-1 and TRBJ2-7, with D hard to call. Germline CDR1 and CDR2: LGHDT and YNNKEL (reference sequence). V was cut by 2 bases and J by 7 bases, with 12 bases left in between. The CDR3 totals 13 residues. CDR3 sequence: CASSQNAPGEQYF. The CDR3, as DNA: TGTGCCAGCAGCCAAAATGCACCTGGGGAGCAGTACTTC.

This clonotype was seen a few times. The CDR3 spells CASSLGDRGAQNIQYF. The CDR3 coding sequence is TGCGCCAGCAGCTTGGGGGACAGGGGCGCTCAAAACATTCAGTACTTC. This chain uses TRBV5-1 with TRBJ2-4; 10 bases line up with TRBD1. This CDR3 has 16 amino acids. Germline V gives CDR1 SGHRS, CDR2 YFSETQ. V shed 0 bases and J 5 bases; nucleotides not matched to a gene: 5.

The CDR3 DNA is TGTGCCAGCAGCCAAGTCCTCGGGGGACGTTCCTACGAGCAGTACTTC. Its protein is CASSQVLGGRSYEQYF. The gene calls are TRBV14 and TRBJ2-7, with a possible D match to TRBD2 (6 bases). The germline V gene has CDR1 SGHDN and CDR2 FVKESK. V lost 1 base, J lost 1 base, and 14 bases lay in between. This CDR3 contains 16 residues.

This clonotype has only a few counts. The chain is built from TRBV5-1 and TRBJ2-1; D not resolved. V was cut by 0 bases and J by 7 bases, with 8 bases left in between. The CDR3 contains 13 residues. From germline, CDR1 is SGHRS and CDR2 YFSETQ. CDR3: CASSLDGVNEQFF. In DNA, the CDR3 is TGCGCCAGCAGCTTGGATGGGGTAAATGAGCAGTTCTTC. The whole variable domain, filled in from reference TRBV5-1 and TRBJ2-1, reads KAGVTQTPRYLIKTRGQQVTLSCSPISGHRSVSWYQQTPGQGLQFLFEYFSETQRNKGNFPGRFSGRQFSNSRSEMNVSTLELGDSALYLCASSLDGVNEQFFGPGTRLTVL.

The chain links TRBV27 to TRBJ2-2; 15 bases are a match to TRBD2. The germline CDR1 and CDR2 sequences are MNHEY and SMNVEV (reference sequence). The CDR3 has 17 amino acids. The ends lost 3 bases at V and 8 bases at J; junction bases unmatched: 7. The CDR3 bases are TGTGCCAGCAGTTTTAGGGGGACTAGCGGGAGGCCGGGGGAGCTGTTTTTT. Protein product: CASSFRGTSGRPGELFF.

The chain recombines TRBV5-1 with TRBJ2-1; 7 positions agree with TRBD1. The J segment lost 7 bases and the V segment lost 5 bases, leaving 6 bases of the junction unmatched. The CDR3 extends over 13 amino acids. Per germline, CDR1 SGHRS and CDR2 YFSETQ. CDR3 in amino acids: CASREGAANEQFF. The CDR3 region has the DNA TGCGCCAGCAGAGAGGGGGCCGCTAATGAGCAGTTCTTC.

The chain recombines TRBV9 with TRBJ2-7, with 8 bases fitting TRBD2. The CDR3 covers 14 residues. From germline, CDR1 is SGDLS and CDR2 YYNGEE. V shed 2 bases and J 2 bases; nucleotides not matched to a gene: 3. CDR3 sequence (DNA): TGTGCCAGCAGCGTCGACGGGAGGGCCTACGAGCAGTACTTC. Translated, it gives CASSVDGRAYEQYF.

This clonotype was counted a few times. V is TRBV21-1 and J is TRBJ2-7; TRBD1 is the table's D call and was not checked against the DNA. TRBV21-1 is a pseudogene. The CDR3 has 14 residues. The CDR3 spells CASTMKTGCYEQYF. The CDR3 DNA sequence: TGTGCCAGCACCATGAAAACAGGGTGCTACGAGCAGTACTTC.

In its sample, this clonotype was seen a few times. The chain links TRBV11-2 to TRBJ2-2; TRBD1 aligns across 9 bases. Germline loops: CDR1 SGHAT, CDR2 FQNNGV. The CDR3 consists of 16 residues. V was clipped by 2 bases and J by 6 bases; unmatched bases: 7. The DNA of the CDR3 is TGTGCCAGCAGCTTAAGGGACAGGGCGGTAGCCGGGGAGCTGTTTTTT. It codes for CASSLRDRAVAGELFF.

This clonotype has a count of ten or more. The chain has TRBV20-1 and TRBJ2-7; no definite D call. The CDR3 loop spans 13 amino acids. Per germline, CDR1 DFQATT and CDR2 SNEGSKA (reference sequence). The V end was cut by 5 bases, the J end by 7 bases, with 18 bases between. The CDR3 DNA is TGCAGTGCTTCTAGGCCGGATCTTACGGAGCAGTACTTC. It is translated as CSASRPDLTEQYF.

The chain couples TRBV20-1 to TRBJ2-5; 7 nucleotides line up with TRBD1. The ends lost 0 bases at V and 4 bases at J; junction bases unmatched: 5. Germline CDR1 DFQATT, CDR2 SNEGSKA (reference sequence). This CDR3 has 14 amino acids. The CDR3 reads CSARDPGQRETQYF. The CDR3 bases are TGCAGTGCTAGAGATCCGGGACAGAGAGAGACCCAGTACTTC.

This clonotype was detected only a few times. The chain combines TRBV9 with TRBJ1-2, with a tentative D call TRBD1 (5 bases). CDR1 SGDLS and CDR2 YYNGEE come from the germline V gene. The CDR3 runs 12 residues. The V gene lost 0 bases and the J gene lost 8 bases, with 8 bases spanning the gap. This chain's CDR3 is CASSVAGSGYTF. DNA of the CDR3: TGTGCCAGCAGCGTAGCAGGGAGCGGCTACACCTTC.

The V call is TRBV3-1, the J call TRBJ1-1; unclear D gene. Germline V gene data show CDR1 as LGHDT and CDR2 as YNNKEL (reference sequence). With 1 base removed from V and 8 bases from J, the gap between germline ends came to 8 bases. The CDR3 contains 12 residues. The CDR3 is CASSQGFVEAFF. As DNA, the CDR3 is TGTGCCAGCAGCCAAGGGTTTGTAGAAGCTTTCTTT. Full variable domain (rest looked up from reference TRBV3-1 and TRBJ1-1): DTAVSQTPKYLVTQMGNDKSIKCEQNLGHDTMYWYKQDSKKFLKIMFSYNNKELIINETVPNRFSPKSPDKAHLNLHINSLELGDSAVYFCASSQGFVEAFFGQGTRLTVV.

This clonotype was observed at least ten times. The V and J genes are TRBV25-1 and TRBJ1-1, with D perhaps matching TRBD1 (6 bases). With 5 bases removed from V and 1 base from J, the gap between germline ends came to 11 bases. There are 14 residues in the CDR3. Germline V CDR1 and CDR2: MGHDK, SYGVNS. For the CDR3, the DNA is TGTGCCAGCAGTATACAGGGAGGGAACACTGAAGCTTTCTTT. Translated: CASSIQGGNTEAFF.

The rearrangement joins TRBV20-1 to TRBJ1-2; D is undetermined. Germline values: CDR1 DFQATT, CDR2 SNEGSKA (reference sequence). This CDR3 comprises 11 residues. Trimming stripped 5 bases from V and 5 bases from J, with 9 bases between. The CDR3 loop reads CSAPDQYGYTF. Written as DNA, the CDR3 is TGCAGTGCTCCCGATCAGTATGGCTACACCTTC.

This clonotype was seen a handful of times. The CDR3 here is CASQTPGTGITGELFF. CDR3 DNA sequence: TGCGCCAGCCAAACACCCGGGACAGGGATCACCGGGGAGCTGTTTTTT. The J gene is TRBJ2-2, the V gene TRBV4-1; 9 bases fit TRBD1. In germline, CDR1 is MGHRA, CDR2 YSYEKL. The CDR3 is 16 amino acids. With 8 bases clipped from V and 4 bases from J, the junction kept 11 bases outside the gene matches.

This sequence joins TRBV15 and TRBJ2-7; 8 bases match TRBD1. This CDR3 spans 15 amino acids. Germline-derived CDR1 and CDR2 are LNHNV and YYDKDF (reference sequence). Unmatched junction bases numbered 3, after V lost 0 bases and J lost 2 bases. The CDR3 loop reads CATSRDGRGPYEQYF. Written as DNA, the CDR3 is TGTGCCACCAGCAGAGATGGCAGGGGGCCCTACGAGCAGTACTTC.